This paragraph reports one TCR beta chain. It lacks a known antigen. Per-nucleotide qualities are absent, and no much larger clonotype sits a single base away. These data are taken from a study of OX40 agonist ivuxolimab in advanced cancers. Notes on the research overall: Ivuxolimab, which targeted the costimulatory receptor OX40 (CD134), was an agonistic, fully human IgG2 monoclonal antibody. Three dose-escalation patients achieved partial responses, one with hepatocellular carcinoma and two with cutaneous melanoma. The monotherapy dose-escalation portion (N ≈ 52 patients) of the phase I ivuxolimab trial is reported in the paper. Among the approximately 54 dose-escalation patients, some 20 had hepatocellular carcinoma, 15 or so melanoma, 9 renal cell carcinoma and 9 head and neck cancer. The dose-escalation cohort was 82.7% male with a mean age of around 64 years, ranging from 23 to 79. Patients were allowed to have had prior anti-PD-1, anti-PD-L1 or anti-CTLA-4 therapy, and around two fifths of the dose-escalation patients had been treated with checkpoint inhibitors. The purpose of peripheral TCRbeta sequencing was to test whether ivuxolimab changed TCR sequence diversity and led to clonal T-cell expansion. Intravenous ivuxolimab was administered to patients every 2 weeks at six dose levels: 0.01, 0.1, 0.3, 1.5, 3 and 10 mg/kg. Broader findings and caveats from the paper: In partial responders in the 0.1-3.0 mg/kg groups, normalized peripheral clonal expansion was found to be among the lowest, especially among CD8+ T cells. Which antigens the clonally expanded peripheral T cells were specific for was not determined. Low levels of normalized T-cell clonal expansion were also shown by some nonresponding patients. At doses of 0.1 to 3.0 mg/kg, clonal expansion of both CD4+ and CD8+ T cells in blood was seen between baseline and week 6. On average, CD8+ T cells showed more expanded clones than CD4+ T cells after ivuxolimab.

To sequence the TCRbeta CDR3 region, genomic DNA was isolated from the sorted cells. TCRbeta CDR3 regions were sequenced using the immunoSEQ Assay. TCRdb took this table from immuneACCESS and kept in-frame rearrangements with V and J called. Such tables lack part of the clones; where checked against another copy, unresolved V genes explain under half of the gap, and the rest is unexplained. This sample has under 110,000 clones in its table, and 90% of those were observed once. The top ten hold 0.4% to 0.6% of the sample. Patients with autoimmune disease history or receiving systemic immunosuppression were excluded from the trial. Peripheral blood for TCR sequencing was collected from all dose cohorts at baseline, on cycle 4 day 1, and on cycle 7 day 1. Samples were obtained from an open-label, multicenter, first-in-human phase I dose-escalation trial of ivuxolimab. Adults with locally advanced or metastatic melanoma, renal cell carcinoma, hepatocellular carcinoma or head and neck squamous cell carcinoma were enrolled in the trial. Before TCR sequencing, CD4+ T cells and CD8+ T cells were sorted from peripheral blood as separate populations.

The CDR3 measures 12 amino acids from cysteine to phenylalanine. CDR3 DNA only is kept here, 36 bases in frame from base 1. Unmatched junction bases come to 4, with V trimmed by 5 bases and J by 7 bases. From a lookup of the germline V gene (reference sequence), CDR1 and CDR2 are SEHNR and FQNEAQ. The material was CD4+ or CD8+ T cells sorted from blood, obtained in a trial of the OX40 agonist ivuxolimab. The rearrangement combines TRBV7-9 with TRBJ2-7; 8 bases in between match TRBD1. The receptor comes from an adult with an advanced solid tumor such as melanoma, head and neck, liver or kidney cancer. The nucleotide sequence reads TGTGCCAGCAGCCGACAGGGGAGAGAGCAGTACTTC. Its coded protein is CASSRQGREQYF.